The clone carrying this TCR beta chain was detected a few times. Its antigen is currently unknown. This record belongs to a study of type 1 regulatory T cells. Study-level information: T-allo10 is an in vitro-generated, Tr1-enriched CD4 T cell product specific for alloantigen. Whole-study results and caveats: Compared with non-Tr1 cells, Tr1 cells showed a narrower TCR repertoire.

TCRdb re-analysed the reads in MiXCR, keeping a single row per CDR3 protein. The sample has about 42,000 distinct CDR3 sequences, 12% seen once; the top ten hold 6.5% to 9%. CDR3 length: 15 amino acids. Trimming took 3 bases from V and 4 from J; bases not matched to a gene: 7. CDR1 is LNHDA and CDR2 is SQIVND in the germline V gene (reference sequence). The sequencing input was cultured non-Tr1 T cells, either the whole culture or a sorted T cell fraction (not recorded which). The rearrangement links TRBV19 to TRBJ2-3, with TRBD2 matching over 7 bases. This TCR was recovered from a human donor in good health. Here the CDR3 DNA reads TGTGCCAGTAGTATGCGCGGGAGAAATGCAGATACGCAGTATTTT. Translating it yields CASSMRGRNADTQYF.